The sample holds many counts of the clone carrying this T cell receptor beta chain. Its antigen is as yet unknown. This sample was taken from a study of radiation and T cells in renal cell carcinoma. Findings and caveats of the study: In blood, top tumor clones expanded by 2 weeks, shrinking by 4. Baseline intratumoral clonotype presence is unknown without pretreatment biopsies.

Documented time point: blood 2 weeks post-SBRT. Treatment defined: 15 Gy SBRT to primary tumor, nephrectomy 4 weeks later. This CDR3 has 15 residues. Germline CDR1 and CDR2: SGHNT and YYREEE (reference sequence). Trimming took 6 bases from V and 0 from J, leaving 13 bases between them. Method: immunoSEQ multiplex PCR; TCRdb's copy keeps in-frame clones and lacks some. The data hold approximately 61,000 clones, with roughly 72% observed a single time. This TCR came from a man aged 55 to 69 with renal cell carcinoma. The sample in question was blood, obtained from a patient whose treatment included radiotherapy and nephrectomy. V is TRBV5-4 and J is TRBJ2-1; no reliable D call. The CDR3 region has the DNA TGTGCCAGCACCTTAAGCCGCAGCTCCTACAATGAGCAGTTCTTC. It translates to CASTLSRSSYNEQFF.